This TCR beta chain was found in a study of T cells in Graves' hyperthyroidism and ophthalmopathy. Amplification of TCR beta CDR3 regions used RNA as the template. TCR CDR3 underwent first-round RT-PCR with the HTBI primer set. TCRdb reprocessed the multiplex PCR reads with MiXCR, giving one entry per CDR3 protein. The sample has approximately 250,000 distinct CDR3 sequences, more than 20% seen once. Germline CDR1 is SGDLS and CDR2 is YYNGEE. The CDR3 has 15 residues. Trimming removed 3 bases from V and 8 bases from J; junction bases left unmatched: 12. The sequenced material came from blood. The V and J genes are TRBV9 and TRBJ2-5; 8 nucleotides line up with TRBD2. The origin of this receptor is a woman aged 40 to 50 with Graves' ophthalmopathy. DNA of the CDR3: TGTGCCAGCAGCGCGGGAGCGGGAGCGACGGGAACCCAGTACTTC. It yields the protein CASSAGAGATGTQYF.